This T cell receptor beta chain was recorded in a study of CD8 T cells in Susac syndrome. Random hexamers were used to reverse transcribe an amount of about 0.45 to 1 ug RNA. Amplification of the TCR beta CDR3 was carried out by immunoSEQ multiplex PCR, which spanned a total of 54 Vbeta and 13 Jbeta segments. From the immunoSEQ multiplex PCR reads, TCRdb called clonotypes with MiXCR, one entry per CDR3 protein. Here the sample spans a few hundred thousand distinct CDR3 sequences, approximately 92% being singletons. Sequencing of TCR beta covered CD8+ and CD4+ T cells obtained from blood. The multiple sclerosis controls were treatment-naive patients affected by stable or active relapsing-remitting disease. TEMRA cells were enriched by FACS, while CD8+ and CD4+ T cells were obtained through a negative isolation that was performed magnetically. This CDR3 is 18 amino acids long. V dropped 1 base and J dropped 3 bases, with 19 bases sitting between them.

The chain employs TRBV12-3 or TRBV12-4 and TRBJ1-5, with no clear D. The sample taken for sequencing was CD4+ T cells from PBMCs. This clonotype was sampled from a human donor with multiple sclerosis. In DNA, the CDR3 is TGTGCCAGCAGTTTAGGGGCCGGGAGGAGTGGGAACAATCAGCCCCAGCATTTT. Protein product: CASSLGAGRSGNNQPQHF.